A single sample is the source of the 18 T cell receptor beta chains below, sequenced in a study of T-cell reconstitution after alpha-beta-depleted transplantation in children. Preparation of the TCRbeta library involved a method that used unique molecular identifiers. From the PCR reads, TCRdb called clonotypes with MiXCR, one entry per CDR3 protein. This sample yields around 240,000 distinct CDR3 sequences, of which approximately 8.9% are seen a single time; 5% to 8% belongs to the top ten. The sample consisted of PBMCs, mostly from graft donor cells, taken 180 days after TCRalphabeta/CD19-depleted stem cell transplant. Receptor source: a male patient aged 10-17 years who had a stem cell transplant for acute lymphoblastic leukemia, so the T cells may come from the graft donor.

Ten or more counts support this clonotype. This rearrangement joins TRBV7-2 to TRBJ1-4, with TRBD1 matching over 9 bases. With 4 bases clipped from V and 0 bases from J, the junction kept 6 bases outside the gene matches. The CDR3 extends over 17 amino acids. Germline V gene lookup returns CDR1 SGHTA and CDR2 FQGNSA. In nucleotides, the CDR3 is TGTGCCAGCAGCTGGCGACAGGGGGGCGCAACTAATGAAAAACTGTTTTTT. It encodes CASSWRQGGATNEKLFF.

This clonotype was recorded at least ten times. The rearrangement links TRBV25-1 to TRBJ2-1; D perhaps matches TRBD1 (7 bases). The germline gives CDR1 MGHDK, CDR2 SYGVNS. Trimming stripped 5 bases from V and 6 bases from J, with 23 bases between. The CDR3 length is 17 residues. CDR3 sequence reads: CASSPFPGRGATNEQFF. The CDR3 DNA follows: TGTGCCAGCAGTCCCTTTCCGGGCAGGGGGGCAACCAATGAGCAGTTCTTC.

This clonotype has a count of ten or more. The rearrangement links TRBV10-3 to TRBJ2-5, with D unclear. V was cut by 0 bases and J by 3 bases, with 14 bases left in between. This CDR3 comprises 16 residues. The V gene's germline CDR1 is ENHRY and CDR2 SYGVKD. CDR3 coding DNA: TGTGCCATCAGTGAGTCACCAAACTGGGTGGAAGAGACCCAGTACTTC. Translation: CAISESPNWVEETQYF.

This clonotype was detected ten times or more. This chain links TRBV20-1 with TRBJ2-1, with D perhaps TRBD2 (6 bases). V dropped 0 bases and J dropped 0 bases, with 9 bases sitting between them. CDR1 and CDR2 (germline): DFQATT, SNEGSKA (reference sequence). The CDR3 loop spans 15 amino acids. CDR3 in DNA: TGCAGTGCTAGAGATCTCGGGAGCTCCTACAATGAGCAGTTCTTC. Translating gives CSARDLGSSYNEQFF.

The CDR3 DNA reads TGTGCCAGCAGCCGATCCGACCGAAGGGCGGGTAGTGTCTACGAGCAGTACTTC. This gives the protein CASSRSDRRAGSVYEQYF. The chain is built from TRBV11-1 and TRBJ2-7, with D tentatively TRBD2 (5 bases). The V gene lost 5 bases and the J gene lost 3 bases, with 26 bases spanning the gap. Germline CDR1 is SGHAT and CDR2 is FQDESV (reference sequence). There are 18 residues in the CDR3.

About this clonotype: Given a much more abundant clone one base away, this may be a read error. The rearrangement joins TRBV5-6 to TRBJ2-2; tentatively, D is TRBD1 (5 bases). Trimming left V 4 bases short and J 2 bases short, with 15 bases between. Germline CDR1 and CDR2: SGHDT and YYEEEE. This CDR3 is 16 amino acids long. The chain's CDR3 is CASSPRQFPNTGELFF. In DNA form, the CDR3 reads TGTGCCAGCAGCCCGCGACAGTTTCCCAACACCGGGGAGCTGTTTTTT.

Remarks on this clonotype: Relative to the germline gene, one junction end is altered; a read error may explain this. V usage is TRBV13 and J usage is TRBJ2-6, with 12 bases matching TRBD2. CDR1 is PRHDT and CDR2 is FYEKMQ in the germline V gene (reference sequence). CDR3 length equals 19 residues. As DNA, the CDR3 is TGTACCAGCACCTATTCTGGACTAGCGGGGAGGTCTGGGGCCAACGTCCTGACTTTC. This gives the protein CTSTYSGLAGRSGANVLTF.

This clonotype was seen at least ten times. V gene TRBV7-9 combines with J gene TRBJ1-4, with TRBD1 matching 7 bases. The length of the CDR3 is 14 residues. Per germline, CDR1 SEHNR and CDR2 FQNEAQ (reference sequence). Losses at the gene ends were 5 bases for V and 7 bases for J; bases not matched to a gene: 7. Written as DNA, the CDR3 is TGTGCCAGCAGCCTGACAGGGTCGGGTGAAAAACTGTTTTTT. Protein: CASSLTGSGEKLFF. Looking up the rest from reference TRBV7-9 and TRBJ1-4 gives the full variable domain: DTGVSQNPRHKITKRGQNVTFRCDPISEHNRLYWYRQTLGQGPEFLTYFQNEAQLEKSRLLSDRFSAERPKGSFSTLEIQRTEQGDSAMYLCASSLTGSGEKLFFGSGTQLSVL.

This clonotype was counted at least ten times. The chain recombines TRBV24-1 with TRBJ2-7; 7 nucleotides line up with TRBD2. This CDR3 has 11 amino acids. Trimming at V came to 5 bases and at J to 13 bases, leaving 7 bases not matched to a gene. Germline V gene sequence: CDR1 KGHDR, CDR2 SFDVKD. The CDR3: CATSGVAGYYF. The CDR3, as DNA: TGTGCCACCAGTGGTGTAGCGGGCTACTACTTC.

This clonotype was found many times. V and J are TRBV7-7 and TRBJ2-5; D may be TRBD2 (6 bases). The ends were cut back, 1 base at V and 3 bases at J, with 9 bases in the middle. Germline CDR1 SSHAT, CDR2 FNYEAQ (reference sequence). The CDR3 runs 14 residues. In DNA form, the CDR3 reads TGTGCCAGCAGCTTAGACTGGGGGGAAGAGACCCAGTACTTC. This sequence encodes CASSLDWGEETQYF. The full variable domain, with the rest looked up from reference TRBV7-7 and TRBJ2-5, is GAGVSQSPRYKVTKRGQDVTLRCDPISSHATLYWYQQALGQGPEFLTYFNYEAQPDKSGLPSDRFSAERPEGSISTLTIQRTEQRDSAMYRCASSLDWGEETQYFGPGTRLLVL.

This clonotype was detected ten times or more. V gene TRBV20-1 combines with J gene TRBJ2-5, with TRBD1 matching 7 bases. The CDR3 extends over 17 amino acids. Per the germline V gene, CDR1 is DFQATT and CDR2 is SNEGSKA (reference sequence). Trimming cost V 7 bases and J 2 bases; bases outside gene matches: 19. The chain's CDR3 is CSVPFAARGQAQETQYF. The CDR3 DNA reads as TGCAGTGTCCCCTTCGCAGCCCGCGGACAGGCTCAAGAGACCCAGTACTTC.

This clonotype was observed many times. The chain carries TRBV2 and TRBJ2-7; 7 nucleotides line up with TRBD1. V was clipped by 8 bases and J by 6 bases; unmatched bases: 7. Germline V CDR1 and CDR2: SNHLY, FYNNEI. This CDR3 is 12 amino acids long. CDR3 nucleotide sequence: TGTGCCAGCGGGCAGGGGGTCTCCGAGCAGTACTTC. Amino acid sequence: CASGQGVSEQYF.

This clonotype has at least ten counts. The chain is built from TRBV5-1 and TRBJ2-7; D is uncertain. Germline V gives CDR1 SGHRS, CDR2 YFSETQ. This CDR3 contains 13 residues. Trimming left V 1 base short and J 3 bases short, with 8 bases between. The CDR3 spells CASSLNVGYEQYF. Written as DNA, the CDR3 is TGCGCCAGCAGCTTGAACGTCGGCTACGAGCAGTACTTC.

This clonotype came up many times. The V gene is TRBV21-1, the J gene TRBJ2-1; the table's D call TRBD1 went unverified against the DNA. TRBV21-1 has pseudogene status. The CDR3 loop spans 14 amino acids. In DNA, the CDR3 is TGTGCCAGCAACAGGACACCATCCGGCGATGAGCAGTTCTTC. Translated: CASNRTPSGDEQFF.

This clonotype was picked up many times. The gene calls are TRBV25-1 and TRBJ2-7; D remains ambiguous. There are 15 residues in the CDR3. Trimming left V 7 bases short and J 0 bases short, with 16 bases between. The germline V gene encodes CDR1 MGHDK and CDR2 SYGVNS. The CDR3 DNA follows: TGTGCCAGCACTTCTCTCGGGTTGAGCTCCTACGAGCAGTACTTC. Translating gives CASTSLGLSSYEQYF.

This clonotype appeared many times. V is TRBV7-9 and J is TRBJ1-1; D not certain. This CDR3 is 13 amino acids long. Germline lookup yields CDR1 SEHNR and CDR2 FQNEAQ (reference sequence). Trimming took 7 bases from V and 6 from J, leaving 15 bases between them. CDR3 bases: TGTGCCAGCATCGAGACCCGTGCTGCTGAAGCTTTCTTT. Amino acid sequence: CASIETRAAEAFF.

This clonotype was counted many times. The V and J genes are TRBV7-2 and TRBJ2-3; the match to TRBD2 covers 8 bases. CDR1 and CDR2 from the germline V gene are SGHTA and FQGNSA. Trimming took 5 bases from V and 2 from J; bases not matched to a gene: 9. This CDR3 contains 16 residues. The CDR3 protein is CASSPGQAGATDTQYF. The CDR3 DNA reads TGTGCCAGCAGCCCAGGGCAAGCGGGGGCCACAGATACGCAGTATTTT.

This clonotype was found many times. The CDR3 loop is CASNPGLRTGELFF. For the CDR3, the DNA is TGTGCCAGCAACCCCGGACTTCGCACCGGGGAGCTGTTTTTT. The chain links TRBV12-3 or TRBV12-4 to TRBJ2-2; a possible D gene is TRBD2 (5 bases). Trimming removed 7 bases at V and 4 bases at J, with 13 bases between. The CDR3 is 14 residues long.